A single sample gave rise to the 6 T cell receptor beta chains below, sequenced in a study of glioma-infiltrating T cells after dendritic cell vaccination. The method was immunoSEQ multiplex PCR; TCRdb's version includes in-frame clones alone and lacks a portion of them. The sample contains about 49,000 clones, around 86% of which appear only once. The sequences come from blood, collected before dendritic cell vaccination. Receptors originate from a human donor with glioblastoma.

The chain employs TRBV6-6 and TRBJ2-1; 14 bases are shared with TRBD2. V was clipped by 4 bases and J by 9 bases; unmatched bases: 2. This CDR3 region has 14 residues. Per germline, CDR1 MNHNY and CDR2 SVGAGI (reference sequence). The chain's CDR3 is CASSSGLAGGEQFF. CDR3 DNA: TGTGCCAGCAGTTCAGGACTAGCGGGGGGTGAGCAGTTCTTC.

The chain carries TRBV4-1 and TRBJ2-7, with TRBD2 matching 8 bases. With 5 bases clipped from V and 4 bases from J, the junction kept 13 bases outside the gene matches. This CDR3 has 16 amino acids. Germline V CDR1 and CDR2: MGHRA, YSYEKL. The CDR3 DNA reads as TGCGCCAGCAGCTTCTCAAGAGTTAGCGGGGATTACGAGCAGTACTTC. This translates into CASSFSRVSGDYEQYF.

The rearrangement joins TRBV5-6 to TRBJ2-3; TRBD2 matches 11 bases. V lost 6 bases, J lost 6 bases, and 9 bases stayed unmatched. The germline V gene has CDR1 SGHDT and CDR2 YYEEEE. The CDR3 is made up of 15 amino acids. The CDR3: CASTSLAGAADTQYF. The CDR3 DNA follows: TGTGCCAGCACCTCACTAGCGGGAGCGGCGGATACGCAGTATTTT.

The chain joins TRBV7-2 to TRBJ2-1, with a tentative D call TRBD1 (5 bases). CDR3 length: 12 residues. CDR1 SGHTA and CDR2 FQGNSA come from the germline V gene. Trimming pared 4 bases from V and 8 bases from J, leaving 9 bases between. The CDR3 region is CASSSQGYEQFF. Written as DNA, the CDR3 is TGTGCCAGCAGCTCGCAGGGTTATGAGCAGTTCTTC. The whole variable domain, filled in from reference TRBV7-2 and TRBJ2-1, reads GAGVSQSPSNKVTEKGKDVELRCDPISGHTALYWYRQSLGQGLEFLIYFQGNSAPDKSGLPSDRFSAERTGGSVSTLTIQRTQQEDSAVYLCASSSQGYEQFFGPGTRLTVL.

The V gene is TRBV7-2, the J gene TRBJ1-1, with D possibly being TRBD1 (5 bases). The CDR3 loop spans 14 amino acids. V was shortened by 1 base and J by 3 bases, with 9 bases between the two germline ends. In germline, CDR1 is SGHTA, CDR2 FQGNSA. The CDR3 protein is CASSLGGRHTEAFF. CDR3 DNA sequence: TGTGCCAGCAGCTTAGGGGGCCGGCACACTGAAGCTTTCTTT.

DNA of the CDR3: TGTGCCAGCAGATCTTCGGGTGATACCTATGGCTACACCTTC. This translates into CASRSSGDTYGYTF. V gene TRBV6-5 combines with J gene TRBJ1-2, with unresolved D. CDR1 and CDR2 (germline): MNHEY, SVGAGI. The V end lost 6 bases, the J end lost 4 bases, and 15 bases lay between the germline ends. The CDR3 is 14 residues long.